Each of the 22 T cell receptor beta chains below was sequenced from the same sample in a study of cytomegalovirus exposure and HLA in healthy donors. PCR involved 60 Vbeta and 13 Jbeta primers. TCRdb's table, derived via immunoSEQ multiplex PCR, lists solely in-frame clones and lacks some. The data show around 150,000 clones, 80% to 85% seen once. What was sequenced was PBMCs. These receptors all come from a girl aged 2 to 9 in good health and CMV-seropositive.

The CDR3 coding sequence is TGTGCCAGCAGCTTGCCCCAGGCGTACAATGAGCAGTTCTTC. This sequence encodes CASSLPQAYNEQFF. The chain employs TRBV7-2 and TRBJ2-1; D unclear. V lost 3 bases, J lost 4 bases, and 10 bases lay in between. CDR3 length: 14 amino acids. CDR1 and CDR2 from the germline V gene are SGHTA and FQGNSA.

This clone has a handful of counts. The CDR3, as DNA: TGCAGCGTTGAAGGCCTGGTGGACAGGGGCGATCCGAACACTGAAGCTTTCTTT. Its translation is CSVEGLVDRGDPNTEAFF. V gene TRBV29-1 combines with J gene TRBJ1-1; 9 bases line up with TRBD1. The germline V gene encodes CDR1 SQVTM and CDR2 ANQGSEA. V trimming: 1 base; J trimming: 1 base; junction bases outside the gene matches: 13. CDR3 length: 18 amino acids.

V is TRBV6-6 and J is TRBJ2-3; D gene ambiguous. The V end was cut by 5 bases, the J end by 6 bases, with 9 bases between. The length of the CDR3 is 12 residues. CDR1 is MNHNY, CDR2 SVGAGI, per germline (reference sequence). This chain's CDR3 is CASSPRPDTQYF. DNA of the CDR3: TGTGCCAGCAGTCCGCGGCCGGATACGCAGTATTTT.

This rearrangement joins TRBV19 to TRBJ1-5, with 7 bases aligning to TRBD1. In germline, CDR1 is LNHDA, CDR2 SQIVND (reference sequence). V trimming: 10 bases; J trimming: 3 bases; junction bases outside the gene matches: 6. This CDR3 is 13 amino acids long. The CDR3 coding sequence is TGTGCCACGGCGGGGACAGTCAATCAGCCCCAGCATTTT. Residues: CATAGTVNQPQHF.

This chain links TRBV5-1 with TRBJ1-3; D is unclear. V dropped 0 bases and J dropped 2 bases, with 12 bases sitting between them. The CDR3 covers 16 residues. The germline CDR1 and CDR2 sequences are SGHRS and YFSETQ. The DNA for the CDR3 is TGCGCCAGCAGCTTGGCCGGTACAGCTCCTGGAAACACCATATATTTT. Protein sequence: CASSLAGTAPGNTIYF.

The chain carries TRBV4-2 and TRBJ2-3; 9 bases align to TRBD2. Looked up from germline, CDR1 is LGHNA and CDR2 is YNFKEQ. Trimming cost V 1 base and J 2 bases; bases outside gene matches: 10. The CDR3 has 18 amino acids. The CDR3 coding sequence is TGTGCCAGCAGCCAAGTACCCCTAGCGGGACCTTCCACAGATACGCAGTATTTT. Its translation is CASSQVPLAGPSTDTQYF.

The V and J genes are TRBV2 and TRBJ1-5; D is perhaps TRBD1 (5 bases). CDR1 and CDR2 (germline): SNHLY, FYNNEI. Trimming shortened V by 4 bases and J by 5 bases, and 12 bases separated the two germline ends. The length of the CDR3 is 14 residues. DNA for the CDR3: TGTGCCAGCAGTGGCCAGGGAATGCATCAGCCCCAGCATTTT. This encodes CASSGQGMHQPQHF. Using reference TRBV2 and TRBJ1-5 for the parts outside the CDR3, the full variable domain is EPEVTQTPSHQVTQMGQEVILRCVPISNHLYFYWYRQILGQKVEFLVSFYNNEISEKSEIFDDQFSVERPDGSNFTLKIRSTKLEDSAMYFCASSGQGMHQPQHFGDGTRLSIL.

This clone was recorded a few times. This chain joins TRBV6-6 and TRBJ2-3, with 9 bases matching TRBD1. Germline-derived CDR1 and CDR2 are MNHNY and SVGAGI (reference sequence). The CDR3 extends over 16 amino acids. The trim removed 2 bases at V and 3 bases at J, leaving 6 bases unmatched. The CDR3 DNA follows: TGTGCCAGCAGTTACCCTCCGGGACAGGGAACAGATACGCAGTATTTT. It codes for CASSYPPGQGTDTQYF.

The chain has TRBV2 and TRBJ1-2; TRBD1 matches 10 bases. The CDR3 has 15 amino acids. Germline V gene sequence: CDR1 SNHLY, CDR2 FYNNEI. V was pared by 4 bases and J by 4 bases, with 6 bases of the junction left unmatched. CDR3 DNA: TGTGCCAGCAGTGTCCGGGACAGGGGTGGCTATGGCTACACCTTC. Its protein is CASSVRDRGGYGYTF.

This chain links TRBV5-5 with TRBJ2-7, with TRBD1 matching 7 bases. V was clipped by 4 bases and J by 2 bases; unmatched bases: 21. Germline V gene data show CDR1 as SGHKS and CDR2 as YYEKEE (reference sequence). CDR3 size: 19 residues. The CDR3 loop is CASSDRSNKGAANPYEQYF. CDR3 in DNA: TGTGCCAGCAGCGACCGGTCTAATAAGGGGGCCGCGAACCCCTACGAGCAGTACTTC.

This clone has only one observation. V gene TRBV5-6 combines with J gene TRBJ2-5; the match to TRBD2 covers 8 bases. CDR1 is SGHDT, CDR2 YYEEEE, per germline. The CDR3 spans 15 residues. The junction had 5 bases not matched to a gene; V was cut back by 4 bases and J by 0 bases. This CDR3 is CASSPLTSDQETQYF. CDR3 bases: TGTGCCAGCAGCCCCTTGACTAGCGACCAAGAGACCCAGTACTTC.

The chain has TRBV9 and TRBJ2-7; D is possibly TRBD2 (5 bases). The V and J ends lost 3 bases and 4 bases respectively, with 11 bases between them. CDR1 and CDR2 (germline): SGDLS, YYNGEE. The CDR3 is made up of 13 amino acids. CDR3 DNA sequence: TGTGCCAGCAGCGGGCCGGGGAAGTACGAGCAGTACTTC. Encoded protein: CASSGPGKYEQYF.

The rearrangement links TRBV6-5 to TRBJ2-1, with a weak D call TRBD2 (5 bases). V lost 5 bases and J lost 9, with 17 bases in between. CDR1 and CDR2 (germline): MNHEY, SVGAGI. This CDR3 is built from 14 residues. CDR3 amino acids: CASSPLGVRGEQFF. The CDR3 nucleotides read TGTGCCAGCAGTCCGCTCGGGGTACGAGGTGAGCAGTTCTTC.

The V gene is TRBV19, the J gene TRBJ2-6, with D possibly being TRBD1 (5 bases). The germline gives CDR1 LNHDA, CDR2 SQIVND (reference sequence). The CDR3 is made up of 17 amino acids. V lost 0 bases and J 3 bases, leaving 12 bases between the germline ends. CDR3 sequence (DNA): TGTGCCAGTAGTATAGATGCCCCAGGGTATGGGGCCAACGTCCTGACTTTC. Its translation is CASSIDAPGYGANVLTF.

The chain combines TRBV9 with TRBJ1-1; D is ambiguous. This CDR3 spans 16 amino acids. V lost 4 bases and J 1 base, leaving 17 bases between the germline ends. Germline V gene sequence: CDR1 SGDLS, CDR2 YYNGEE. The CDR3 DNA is TGTGCCAGCAGCCATCGGACTGTCTCTGGGAACACTGAAGCTTTCTTT. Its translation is CASSHRTVSGNTEAFF. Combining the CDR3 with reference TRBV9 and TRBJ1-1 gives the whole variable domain DSGVTQTPKHLITATGQRVTLRCSPRSGDLSVYWYQQSLDQGLQFLIQYYNGEERAKGNILERFSAQQFPDLHSELNLSSLELGDSALYFCASSHRTVSGNTEAFFGQGTRLTVV.

The CDR3 DNA is TGTGCCAGCAGTTACCTCGGGAGGGGGCAAACCGGGGAGCTGTTTTTT. This encodes CASSYLGRGQTGELFF. The V and J genes are TRBV6-6 and TRBJ2-2; D is possibly TRBD2 (8 bases). In germline, CDR1 is MNHNY, CDR2 SVGAGI (reference sequence). The germline V and J ends were trimmed by 2 bases and 5 bases, with 15 bases remaining between them. The CDR3 is 16 residues long.

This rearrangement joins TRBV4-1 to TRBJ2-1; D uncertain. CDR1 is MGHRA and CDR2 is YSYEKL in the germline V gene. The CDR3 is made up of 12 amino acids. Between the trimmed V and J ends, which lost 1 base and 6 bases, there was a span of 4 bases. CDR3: CASSQGANEQFF. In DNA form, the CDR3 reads TGCGCCAGCAGCCAAGGCGCCAATGAGCAGTTCTTC.

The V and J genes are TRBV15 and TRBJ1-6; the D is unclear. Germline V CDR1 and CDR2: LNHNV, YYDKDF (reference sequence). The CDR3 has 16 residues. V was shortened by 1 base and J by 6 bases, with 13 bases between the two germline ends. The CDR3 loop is CATSRVLGFGNSPLHF. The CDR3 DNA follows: TGTGCCACCAGCAGAGTCCTCGGGTTTGGTAATTCACCCCTCCACTTT. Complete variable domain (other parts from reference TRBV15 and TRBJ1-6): DAMVIQNPRYQVTQFGKPVTLSCSQTLNHNVMYWYQQKSSQAPKLLFHYYDKDFNNEADTPDNFQSRRPNTSFCFLDIRSPGLGDTAMYLCATSRVLGFGNSPLHFGNGTRLTVT.

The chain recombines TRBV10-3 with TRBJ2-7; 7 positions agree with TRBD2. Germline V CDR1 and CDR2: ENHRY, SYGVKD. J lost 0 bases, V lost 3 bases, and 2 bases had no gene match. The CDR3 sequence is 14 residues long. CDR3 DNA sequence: TGTGCCATCAGTGACGGGGGGACCTCCTACGAGCAGTACTTC. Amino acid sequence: CAISDGGTSYEQYF.

The DNA for the CDR3 is TGTGCCAGCAGCCCAGACTCTAGGAGCGGGAGCATGAATGAGCAGTTCTTC. Translated: CASSPDSRSGSMNEQFF. The rearrangement joins TRBV4-2 to TRBJ2-1; 8 bases map to TRBD2. V gave up 4 bases and J gave up 7 bases; unmatched junction bases: 15. CDR1 is LGHNA and CDR2 is YNFKEQ in the germline V gene. The CDR3 has 17 residues.

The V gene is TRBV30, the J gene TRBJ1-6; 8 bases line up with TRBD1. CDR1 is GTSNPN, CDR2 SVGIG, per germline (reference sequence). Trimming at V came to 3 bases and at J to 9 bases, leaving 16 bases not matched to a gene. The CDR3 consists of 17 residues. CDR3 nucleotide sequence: TGTGCCTGGAGGGCACTTGGGTTCCAGGGGGCGCGTTCACCCCTCCACTTT. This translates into CAWRALGFQGARSPLHF.

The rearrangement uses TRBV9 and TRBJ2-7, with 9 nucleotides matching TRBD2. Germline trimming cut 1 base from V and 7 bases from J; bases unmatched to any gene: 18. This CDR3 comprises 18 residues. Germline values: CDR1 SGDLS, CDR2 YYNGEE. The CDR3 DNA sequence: TGTGCCAGCAGCGTATCACCCAGTGGGTTAGCGGGAGTGGGGGAGCAGTACTTC. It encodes CASSVSPSGLAGVGEQYF.